This T cell receptor (beta chain) was documented in a study of post-analysis software for immune sequencing data. Study results and limitations: The study found TRBV5-6, TRBV5-1 and TRBV20-1 among four to six TRBV segments more frequent in patients than controls.

The ends were cut back, 4 bases at V and 2 bases at J, with 13 bases in the middle. Germline CDR1 and CDR2: SGHTA and FQGNSA. CDR3 length: 15 residues. This clonotype was seen only a few times. The antigen is undetermined. Unique molecular identifiers had been added to the TCR beta cDNA libraries. Using its own MiXCR run on the PCR reads, TCRdb lists one record per CDR3 protein. The profile shows about 800,000 distinct CDR3 sequences, approximately 30% of them singletons. The clonotype comes from a girl aged 5-17 years with multiple sclerosis. The sequencing sample was made of blood. The chain couples TRBV7-2 to TRBJ2-3; weak D call: TRBD2 (5 bases). The CDR3 coding sequence is TGTGCCAGCAGCTCACTAGGGCGGAACACAGATACGCAGTATTTT. This translates into CASSSLGRNTDTQYF.